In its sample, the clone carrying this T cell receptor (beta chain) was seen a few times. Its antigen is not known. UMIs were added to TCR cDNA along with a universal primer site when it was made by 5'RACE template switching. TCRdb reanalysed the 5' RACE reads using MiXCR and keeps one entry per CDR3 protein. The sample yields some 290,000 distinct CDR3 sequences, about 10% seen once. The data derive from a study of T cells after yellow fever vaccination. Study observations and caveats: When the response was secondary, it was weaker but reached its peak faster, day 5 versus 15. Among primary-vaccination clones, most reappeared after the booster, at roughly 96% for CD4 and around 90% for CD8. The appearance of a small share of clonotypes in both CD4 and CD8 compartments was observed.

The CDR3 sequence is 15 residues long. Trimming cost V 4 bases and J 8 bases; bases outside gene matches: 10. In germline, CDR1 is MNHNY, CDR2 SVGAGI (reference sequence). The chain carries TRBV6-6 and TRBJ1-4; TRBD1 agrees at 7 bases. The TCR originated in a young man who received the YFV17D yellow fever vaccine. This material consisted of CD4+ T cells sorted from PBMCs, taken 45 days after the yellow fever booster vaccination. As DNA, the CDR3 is TGTGCCAGCAGTTCCACGGACAGGACGTGGGAAAAACTGTTTTTT. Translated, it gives CASSSTDRTWEKLFF.